The T cell receptor beta chain under discussion was sequenced for a study of blood T cells in healthy people across ages. Study-wide results and caveats: In these data, TCR beta diversity tracked strongly with naive T cell percentage.

With 4 bases removed from V and 1 base from J, the gap between germline ends came to 14 bases. The length of the CDR3 is 17 residues. Germline CDR1 MNHEY, CDR2 SVGAGI. A second roughly 6 to 12 cycle PCR used barcoded and J-beta primers. MiXCR, run by TCRdb on the 5' RACE reads, gives a single entry per CDR3 protein. The table lists hundreds of thousands of distinct CDR3 sequences, approximately 40% of them singletons. Each donor was a healthy Caucasian individual from Russia, aged roughly 6 to 95. Remarks on this clonotype: Its antigen is not identified.

This clonotype was obtained from an elderly man in good health. Sequenced sample: blood. V usage is TRBV6-5 and J usage is TRBJ2-6, with D tentatively TRBD1 (6 bases). As DNA, the CDR3 is TGTGCCAGCAGTTCTTGGGGGCCAAGGTCTGGGGCCAACGTCCTGACTTTC. Translating gives CASSSWGPRSGANVLTF.